The 8 T cell receptor beta chains presented below share a single source sample, sequenced in a study of response to subunit inactivated influenza vaccine. TCRdb processed the RT-PCR reads anew with MiXCR; each CDR3 protein has one entry. This sample carries about 570,000 distinct CDR3 sequences, 11% of them seen once, and the ten largest clones take about 11%. The data also belong to a second study, concerning T cells expressing NK-cell markers. That paper adds: 5'RACE template switching with UMIs produced the TCR beta cDNA.

The sequences come from PBMCs from blood, collected on the day of vaccination. These receptors were taken from a man over 45 who received an inactivated influenza vaccine.

Only a few counts were recorded for this clonotype. The chain is built from TRBV29-1 and TRBJ2-3; 9 nucleotides match TRBD2. Germline CDR1 is SQVTM and CDR2 is ANQGSEA. V lost 3 bases to trimming and J lost 1 base; unmatched junction nucleotides: 2. The CDR3 covers 14 residues. CDR3 nucleotide sequence: TGCAGCGTTGATAGCGGGAGTCGCACAGATACGCAGTATTTT. This gives the protein CSVDSGSRTDTQYF.

There are a few counts of this clonotype. This rearrangement joins TRBV4-1 to TRBJ1-2; 7 nucleotides match TRBD1. Losses at the gene ends were 0 bases for V and 8 bases for J; bases not matched to a gene: 6. Looked up from germline, CDR1 is MGHRA and CDR2 is YSYEKL. The CDR3 loop spans 14 amino acids. CDR3 region: CASSQERQGGGYTF. In DNA, the CDR3 is TGCGCCAGCAGCCAAGAAAGACAGGGTGGGGGCTACACCTTC.

The chain has TRBV7-2 and TRBJ2-7; 10 bases line up with TRBD1. Germline V lookup: CDR1 SGHTA, CDR2 FQGNSA. This CDR3 is built from 14 residues. The trim removed 4 bases at V and 7 bases at J, leaving 7 bases unmatched. The DNA of the CDR3 is TGTGCCAGCAGCTGGACAGGGGGAGGTGGAGAGCAGTACTTC. Amino acid sequence: CASSWTGGGGEQYF. Using reference TRBV7-2 and TRBJ2-7 for the parts outside the CDR3, the full variable domain is GAGVSQSPSNKVTEKGKDVELRCDPISGHTALYWYRQSLGQGLEFLIYFQGNSAPDKSGLPSDRFSAERTGGSVSTLTIQRTQQEDSAVYLCASSWTGGGGEQYFGPGTRLTVT.

This chain joins TRBV12-3 or TRBV12-4 and TRBJ2-1; 13 bases match TRBD2. Trimming removed 2 bases from V and 8 bases from J; junction bases left unmatched: 6. This CDR3 is 16 amino acids long. The CDR3, as DNA: TGTGCCAGCAGTTTACCCTGGACTAGCGGGGGCCATGAGCAGTTCTTC. Its translation is CASSLPWTSGGHEQFF.

This clonotype showed up just a few times. V and J are TRBV4-2 and TRBJ1-2; possibly TRBD1 for D (5 bases). Germline V gives CDR1 LGHNA, CDR2 YNFKEQ. V was pared by 3 bases and J by 2 bases, with 10 bases between. The CDR3 consists of 14 residues. The CDR3 is CASSHQQVNYGYTF. The CDR3 nucleotides read TGTGCCAGCAGCCATCAACAGGTGAACTATGGCTACACCTTC.

The V gene is TRBV14, the J gene TRBJ2-1; D call uncertain. The CDR3 is 12 amino acids. Germline CDR1 reads SGHDN; CDR2 reads FVKESK. Between the trimmed V and J ends, which lost 0 bases and 6 bases, there was a span of 3 bases. The CDR3 sequence: CASSQDLNEQFF. In DNA form, the CDR3 reads TGTGCCAGCAGCCAAGATCTCAATGAGCAGTTCTTC.

This clonotype was seen at least ten times. The V and J genes are TRBV10-3 and TRBJ2-1; TRBD2 matches at 15 bases. The germline gives CDR1 ENHRY, CDR2 SYGVKD. V was clipped by 9 bases and J by 1 base; unmatched bases: 16. This CDR3 spans 20 amino acids. Written as DNA, the CDR3 is TGTGCCATTCAAACTCCGGGACTAGCGGGAGGTGTATCGTCCTACAATGAGCAGTTCTTC. As protein: CAIQTPGLAGGVSSYNEQFF.

The chain joins TRBV21-1 to TRBJ2-2. TRBV21-1 has pseudogene status. This CDR3 spans 13 amino acids. The CDR3: CASSKGTTGELFF. The CDR3 DNA follows: TGTGCCAGCAGCAAAGGCACAACCGGGGAGCTGTTTTTT.